This TCR beta chain is drawn from a study of T cells after yellow fever vaccination. Many counts were recorded for this clonotype. TCRdb recomputed calls from the 5' RACE reads with MiXCR, one row per CDR3 protein. The table includes around 330,000 distinct CDR3 sequences, roughly 3.5% detected once. Looked up from germline, CDR1 is MNHEY and CDR2 is SVGAGI. This CDR3 is built from 14 residues. V was shortened by 2 bases and J by 6 bases, with 13 bases between the two germline ends. The V call is TRBV6-5, the J call TRBJ1-2, with TRBD1 as a possible D gene (6 bases). The sequenced sample was PBMCs, obtained on the day of the yellow fever booster vaccination. This clonotype was obtained from a man aged 18 to 29 who received the YFV17D yellow fever vaccine. The CDR3 sequence is CASSYTGARNGYTF. The CDR3 bases are TGTGCCAGCAGTTACACGGGGGCTCGTAATGGCTACACCTTC.